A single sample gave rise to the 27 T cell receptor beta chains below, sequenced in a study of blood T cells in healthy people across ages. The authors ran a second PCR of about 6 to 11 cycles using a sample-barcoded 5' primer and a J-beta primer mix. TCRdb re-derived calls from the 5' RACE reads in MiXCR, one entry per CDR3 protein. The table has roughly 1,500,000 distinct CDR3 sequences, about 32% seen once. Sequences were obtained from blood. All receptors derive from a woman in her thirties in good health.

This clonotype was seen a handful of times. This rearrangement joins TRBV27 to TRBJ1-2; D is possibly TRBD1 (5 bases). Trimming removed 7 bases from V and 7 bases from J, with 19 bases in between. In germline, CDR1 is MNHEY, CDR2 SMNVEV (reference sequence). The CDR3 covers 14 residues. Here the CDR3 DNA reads TGTGCCAGCAAATGGCGGGGGAGTTTGGGTGGCTACACCTTC. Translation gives CASKWRGSLGGYTF.

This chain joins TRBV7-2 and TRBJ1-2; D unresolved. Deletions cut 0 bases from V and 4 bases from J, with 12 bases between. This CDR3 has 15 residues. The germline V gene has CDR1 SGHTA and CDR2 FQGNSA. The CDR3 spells CASSLAVQTIYGYTF. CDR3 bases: TGTGCCAGCAGCTTAGCGGTCCAGACCATCTATGGCTACACCTTC.

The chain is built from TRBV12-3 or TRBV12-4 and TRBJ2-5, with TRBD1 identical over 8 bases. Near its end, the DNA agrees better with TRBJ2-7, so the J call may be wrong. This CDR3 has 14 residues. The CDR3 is CASSLRDRSREQYF. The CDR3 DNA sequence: TGTGCCAGCAGTTTAAGGGACAGGTCTCGCGAGCAGTACTTC.

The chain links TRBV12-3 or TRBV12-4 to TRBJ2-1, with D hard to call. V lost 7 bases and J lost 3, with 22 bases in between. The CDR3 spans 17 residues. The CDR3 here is CASTLPELPPGYNEQFF. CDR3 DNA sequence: TGTGCCAGCACCCTACCCGAGTTACCCCCGGGCTACAATGAGCAGTTCTTC.

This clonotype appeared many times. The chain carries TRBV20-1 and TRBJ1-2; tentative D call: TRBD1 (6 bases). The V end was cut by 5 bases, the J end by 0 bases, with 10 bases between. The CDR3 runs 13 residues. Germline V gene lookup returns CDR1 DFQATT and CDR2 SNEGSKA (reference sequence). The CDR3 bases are TGCAGTGCTGATCGACAGGCTAACTATGGCTACACCTTC. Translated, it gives CSADRQANYGYTF.

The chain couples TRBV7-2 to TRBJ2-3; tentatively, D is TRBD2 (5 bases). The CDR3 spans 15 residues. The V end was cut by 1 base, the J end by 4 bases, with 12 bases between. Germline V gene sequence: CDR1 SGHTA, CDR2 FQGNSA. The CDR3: CASSLGILGADTQYF. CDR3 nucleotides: TGTGCCAGCAGCTTAGGGATTTTGGGAGCAGATACGCAGTATTTT.

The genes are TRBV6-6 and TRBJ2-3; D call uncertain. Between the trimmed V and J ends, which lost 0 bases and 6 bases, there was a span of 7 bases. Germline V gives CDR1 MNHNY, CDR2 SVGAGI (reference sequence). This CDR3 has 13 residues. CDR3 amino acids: CASSYSPVDTQYF. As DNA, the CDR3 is TGTGCCAGCAGTTACTCCCCGGTGGATACGCAGTATTTT.

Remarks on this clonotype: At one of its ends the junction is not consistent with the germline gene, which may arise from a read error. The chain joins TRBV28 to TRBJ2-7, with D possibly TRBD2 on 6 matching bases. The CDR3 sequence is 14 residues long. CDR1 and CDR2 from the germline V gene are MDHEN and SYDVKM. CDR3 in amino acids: CASSLRRAPYERYF. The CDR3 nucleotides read TGTGCCAGCAGTCTTAGGAGGGCCCCCTACGAGCGGTACTTC.

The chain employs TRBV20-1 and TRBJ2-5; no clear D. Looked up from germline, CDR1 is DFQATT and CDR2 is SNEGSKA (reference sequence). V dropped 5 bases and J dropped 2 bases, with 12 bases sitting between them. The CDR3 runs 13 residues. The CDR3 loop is CSAAAWVQETQYF. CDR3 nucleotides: TGCAGTGCTGCCGCGTGGGTGCAAGAGACCCAGTACTTC.

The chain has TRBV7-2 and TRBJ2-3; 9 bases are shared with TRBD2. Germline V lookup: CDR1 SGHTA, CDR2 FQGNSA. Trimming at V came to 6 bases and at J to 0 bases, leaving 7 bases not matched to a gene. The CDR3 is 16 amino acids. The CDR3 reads CASSSGTSTSTDTQYF. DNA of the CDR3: TGTGCCAGCAGTTCCGGGACTAGCACTAGCACAGATACGCAGTATTTT.

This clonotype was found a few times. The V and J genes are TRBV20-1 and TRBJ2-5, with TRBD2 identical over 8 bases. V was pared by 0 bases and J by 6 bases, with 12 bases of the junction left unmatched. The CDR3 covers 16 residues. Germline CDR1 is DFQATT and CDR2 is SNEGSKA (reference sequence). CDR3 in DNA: TGCAGTGCTAGAGATCTGACGGGAGGGCCAGAAAAGACCCAGTACTTC. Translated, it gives CSARDLTGGPEKTQYF.

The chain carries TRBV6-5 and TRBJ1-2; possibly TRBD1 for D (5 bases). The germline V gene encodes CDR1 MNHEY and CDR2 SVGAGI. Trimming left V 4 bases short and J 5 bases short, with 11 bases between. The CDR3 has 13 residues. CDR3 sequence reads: CASSLDNGYGYTF. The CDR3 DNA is TGTGCCAGCAGTTTGGACAATGGATATGGCTACACCTTC.

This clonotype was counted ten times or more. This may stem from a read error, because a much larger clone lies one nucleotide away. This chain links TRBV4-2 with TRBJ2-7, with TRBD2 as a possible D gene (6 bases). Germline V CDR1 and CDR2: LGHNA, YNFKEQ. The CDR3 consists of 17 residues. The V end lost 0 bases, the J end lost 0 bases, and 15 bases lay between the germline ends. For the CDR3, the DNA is TGTGCCAGCAGCCAAGAGGTCTGGGCGGGGCGCTCCTACGAGCAGTACTTC. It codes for CASSQEVWAGRSYEQYF.

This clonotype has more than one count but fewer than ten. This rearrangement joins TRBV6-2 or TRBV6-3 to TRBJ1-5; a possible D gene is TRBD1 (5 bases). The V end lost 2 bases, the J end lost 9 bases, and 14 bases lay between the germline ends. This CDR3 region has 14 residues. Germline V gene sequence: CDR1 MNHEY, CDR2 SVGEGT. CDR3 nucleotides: TGTGCCAGCAGTTACCAGGGACTTCCTAGGCCCCAGCATTTT. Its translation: CASSYQGLPRPQHF.

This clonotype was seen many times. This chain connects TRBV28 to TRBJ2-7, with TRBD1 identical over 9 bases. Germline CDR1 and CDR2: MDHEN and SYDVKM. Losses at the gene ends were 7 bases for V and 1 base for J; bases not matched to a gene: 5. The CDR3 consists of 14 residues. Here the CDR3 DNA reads TGTGCCAGCACATCCGGGACAGGGTCCTACGAGCAGTACTTC. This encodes CASTSGTGSYEQYF.

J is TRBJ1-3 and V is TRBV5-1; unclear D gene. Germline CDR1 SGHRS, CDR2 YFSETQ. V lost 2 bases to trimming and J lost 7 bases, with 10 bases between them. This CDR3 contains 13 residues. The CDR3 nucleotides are TGCGCCAGCAGCTTAGGACCCGGGAACACCATATATTTT. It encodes CASSLGPGNTIYF. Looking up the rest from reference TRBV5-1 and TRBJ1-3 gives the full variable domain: KAGVTQTPRYLIKTRGQQVTLSCSPISGHRSVSWYQQTPGQGLQFLFEYFSETQRNKGNFPGRFSGRQFSNSRSEMNVSTLELGDSALYLCASSLGPGNTIYFGEGSWLTVV.

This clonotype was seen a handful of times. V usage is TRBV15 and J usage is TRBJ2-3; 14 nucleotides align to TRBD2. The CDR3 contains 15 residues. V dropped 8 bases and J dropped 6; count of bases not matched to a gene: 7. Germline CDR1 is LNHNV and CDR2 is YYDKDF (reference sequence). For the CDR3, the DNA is TGTGCCACCGCACCGGGACTAGCGGGAGTCGATACGCAGTATTTT. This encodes CATAPGLAGVDTQYF.

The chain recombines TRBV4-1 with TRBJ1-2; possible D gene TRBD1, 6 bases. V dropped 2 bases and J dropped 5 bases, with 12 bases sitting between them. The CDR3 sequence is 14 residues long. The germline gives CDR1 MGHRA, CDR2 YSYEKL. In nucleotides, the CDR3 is TGCGCCAGCAGCCAATCACCAGGGGAGTATGGCTACACCTTC. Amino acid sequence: CASSQSPGEYGYTF.

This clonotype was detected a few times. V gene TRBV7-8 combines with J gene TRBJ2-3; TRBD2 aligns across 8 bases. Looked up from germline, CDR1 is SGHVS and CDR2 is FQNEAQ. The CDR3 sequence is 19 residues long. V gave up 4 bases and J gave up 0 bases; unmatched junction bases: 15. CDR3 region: CASSSWREAGAMSTDTQYF. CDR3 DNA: TGTGCCAGCAGCTCCTGGCGGGAGGCCGGGGCCATGAGCACAGATACGCAGTATTTT.

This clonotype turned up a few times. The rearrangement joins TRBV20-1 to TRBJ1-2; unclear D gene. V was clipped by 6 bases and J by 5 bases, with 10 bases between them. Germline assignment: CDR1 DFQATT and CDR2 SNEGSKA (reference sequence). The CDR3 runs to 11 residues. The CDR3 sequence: CSAQSPYGYTF. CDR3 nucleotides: TGCAGTGCCCAGAGCCCTTATGGCTACACCTTC.

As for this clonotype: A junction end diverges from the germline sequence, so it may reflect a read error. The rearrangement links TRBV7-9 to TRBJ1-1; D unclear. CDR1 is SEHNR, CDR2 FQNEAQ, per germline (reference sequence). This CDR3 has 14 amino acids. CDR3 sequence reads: CASSFRTETTGAFF. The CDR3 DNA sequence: TGTGCCAGCAGCTTCCGGACCGAAACTACTGGAGCTTTCTTT.

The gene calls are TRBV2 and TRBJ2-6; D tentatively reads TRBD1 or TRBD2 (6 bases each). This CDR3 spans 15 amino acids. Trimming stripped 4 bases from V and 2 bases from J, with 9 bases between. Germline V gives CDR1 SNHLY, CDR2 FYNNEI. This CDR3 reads CASSAEGAGANVLTF. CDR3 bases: TGTGCCAGCAGTGCGGAGGGGGCTGGGGCCAACGTCCTGACTTTC.

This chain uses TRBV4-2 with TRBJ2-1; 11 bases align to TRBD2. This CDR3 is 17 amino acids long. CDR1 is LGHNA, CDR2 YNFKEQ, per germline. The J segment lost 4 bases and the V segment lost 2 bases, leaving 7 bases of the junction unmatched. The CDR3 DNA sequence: TGTGCCAGCAGCCAACCTGGGACTAGCGGAAATTACAATGAGCAGTTCTTC. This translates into CASSQPGTSGNYNEQFF.

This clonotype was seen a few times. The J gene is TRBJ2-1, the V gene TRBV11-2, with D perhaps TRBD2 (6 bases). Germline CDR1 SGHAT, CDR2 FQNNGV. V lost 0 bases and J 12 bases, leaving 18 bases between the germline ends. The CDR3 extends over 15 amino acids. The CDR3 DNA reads TGTGCCAGCAGCTTAGAAGGTACAGGAGGGTTCGGGCAGTTCTTC. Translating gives CASSLEGTGGFGQFF.

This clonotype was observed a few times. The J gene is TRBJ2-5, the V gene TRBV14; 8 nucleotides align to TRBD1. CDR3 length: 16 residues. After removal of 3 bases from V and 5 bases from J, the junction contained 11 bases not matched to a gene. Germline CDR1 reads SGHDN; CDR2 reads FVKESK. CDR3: CASSHRISRGRETQYF. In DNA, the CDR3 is TGTGCCAGCAGCCATCGAATTAGCAGGGGGCGCGAGACCCAGTACTTC.

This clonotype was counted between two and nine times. CDR3 residues: CASSAAGGHNQPQHF. The CDR3 nucleotides are TGTGCCAGCAGTGCGGCAGGGGGACACAATCAGCCCCAGCATTTT. This chain connects TRBV2 to TRBJ1-5, with 7 bases matching TRBD1. The CDR3 sequence is 15 residues long. V shed 4 bases, J shed 3 bases, and the junction held 6 bases outside the gene matches. Looked up from germline, CDR1 is SNHLY and CDR2 is FYNNEI.

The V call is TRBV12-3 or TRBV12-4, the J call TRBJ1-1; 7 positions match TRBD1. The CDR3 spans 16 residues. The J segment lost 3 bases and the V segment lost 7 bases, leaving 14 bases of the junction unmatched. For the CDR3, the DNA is TGTGCCAGCACTAGCCCCCCCGGGACAGACTACACTGAAGCTTTCTTT. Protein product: CASTSPPGTDYTEAFF.